One sample yielded the 15 T cell receptor beta chains listed below, sequenced in a study of T cell changes during pregnancy in multiple sclerosis. Repertoires were generated with immunoSEQ multiplex PCR, while TCRdb's copy carries only in-frame clones and drops some. The table includes roughly 100,000 clones, more than 80% detected once. This specimen was peripheral blood, taken before pregnancy. The receptors derive from a female donor with multiple sclerosis, enrolled in a pregnancy study.

The chain uses TRBV30 and TRBJ1-1, with 7 bases aligning to TRBD1. CDR3 size: 17 residues. The germline CDR1 and CDR2 sequences are GTSNPN and SVGIG (reference sequence). J gave up 3 bases and V 2 bases, and 15 bases lay outside the gene matches. The CDR3 is CAWSPPYRRGLYTEAFF. CDR3 coding DNA: TGTGCCTGGAGTCCCCCCTACCGTAGGGGGCTCTACACTGAAGCTTTCTTT.

The J gene is TRBJ1-4, the V gene TRBV2; D is undetermined. CDR1 and CDR2 (germline): SNHLY, FYNNEI. The CDR3 extends over 15 amino acids. Trimming shortened V by 6 bases and J by 4 bases, and 15 bases separated the two germline ends. CDR3 nucleotide sequence: TGTGCCAGCAGGAGTGACAAGGAAGGTAATGAAAAACTGTTTTTT. It codes for CASRSDKEGNEKLFF.

CDR3 coding DNA: TGTGCCAGCAGCTTGGCCAGAGGGGGCCCAGAGACCCAGTACTTC. Protein: CASSLARGGPETQYF. The rearrangement uses TRBV5-4 and TRBJ2-5, with 7 bases lining up with TRBD1. The CDR3 spans 15 residues. The junction had 6 bases not matched to a gene; V was cut back by 0 bases and J by 4 bases. The germline CDR1 and CDR2 sequences are SGHNT and YYREEE (reference sequence).

The chain joins TRBV6-1 to TRBJ2-2; 7 nucleotides agree with TRBD2. Germline trimming cut 2 bases from V and 2 bases from J; bases unmatched to any gene: 2. CDR1 MNHNS and CDR2 SASEGT come from the germline V gene. This CDR3 is built from 15 residues. The CDR3 region is CASSELAVNTGELFF. The CDR3 bases are TGTGCCAGCAGTGAACTAGCGGTTAACACCGGGGAGCTGTTTTTT.

The chain has TRBV19 and TRBJ2-3; TRBD2 matches 13 bases. Germline lookup yields CDR1 LNHDA and CDR2 SQIVND (reference sequence). This CDR3 is built from 18 residues. The junction had 7 bases not matched to a gene; V was cut back by 2 bases and J by 2 bases. The chain's CDR3 is CASSIYGLAGENTDTQYF. CDR3 DNA sequence: TGTGCCAGTAGTATATACGGACTAGCGGGGGAAAACACAGATACGCAGTATTTT. Supplemented by reference TRBV19 and TRBJ2-3, the full variable domain reads DGGITQSPKYLFRKEGQNVTLSCEQNLNHDAMYWYRQDPGQGLRLIYYSQIVNDFQKGDIAEGYSVSREKKESFPLTVTSAQKNPTAFYLCASSIYGLAGENTDTQYFGPGTRLTVL.

The chain links TRBV4-3 to TRBJ2-7; possible D gene TRBD1, 5 bases. From germline, CDR1 is LGHNA and CDR2 YSLEER. The V end lost 0 bases, the J end lost 2 bases, and 11 bases lay between the germline ends. The length of the CDR3 is 15 residues. The DNA of the CDR3 is TGCGCCAGCAGCCAAGAAGGACACGTTACCTACGAGCAGTACTTC. This encodes CASSQEGHVTYEQYF.

This clone was counted once. The CDR3 protein is CASSFGGQGKNEQFF. As DNA, the CDR3 is TGTGCCAGCAGCTTTGGGGGACAGGGGAAGAATGAGCAGTTCTTC. The chain is built from TRBV7-3 and TRBJ2-1; the match to TRBD1 covers 10 bases. There are 15 residues in the CDR3. In germline, CDR1 is SGHTA, CDR2 FQGTGA. The junction had 6 bases not matched to a gene; V was cut back by 3 bases and J by 7 bases. The full variable domain, completed using reference TRBV7-3 and TRBJ2-1, is GAGVSQTPSNKVTEKGKYVELRCDPISGHTALYWYRQSLGQGPEFLIYFQGTGAADDSGLPNDRFFAVRPEGSVSTLKIQRTERGDSAVYLCASSFGGQGKNEQFFGPGTRLTVL.

The chain has TRBV7-7 and TRBJ2-3; 10 bases are a match to TRBD2. This CDR3 spans 15 amino acids. CDR1 is SSHAT and CDR2 is FNYEAQ in the germline V gene (reference sequence). V lost 5 bases, J lost 6 bases, and 8 bases stayed unmatched. The CDR3 region is CASSLRASGGDTQYF. CDR3 sequence (DNA): TGTGCCAGCAGCCTCAGGGCTAGCGGGGGTGATACGCAGTATTTT.

This clone has just a few counts. This chain joins TRBV2 and TRBJ1-2, with D possibly matching TRBD1 (5 bases). Germline values: CDR1 SNHLY, CDR2 FYNNEI. The length of the CDR3 is 12 residues. V gave up 8 bases and J gave up 8 bases, with 15 bases separating them. This CDR3 reads CASGDRKRGYTF. The CDR3 DNA sequence: TGTGCCAGCGGCGACAGAAAAAGAGGCTACACCTTC.

A word on this clone: One junction end disagrees with the germline gene, perhaps due to a read error. This chain joins TRBV20-1 and TRBJ2-3; D not certain. Germline V gives CDR1 DFQATT, CDR2 SNEGSKA (reference sequence). This CDR3 spans 9 amino acids. The CDR3: CSAPETQYF. The CDR3 DNA reads as TGCAGTGCTCCAGAAACGCAGTATTTT.

V usage is TRBV28 and J usage is TRBJ2-7; TRBD2 matches 9 bases. This CDR3 has 20 amino acids. The V gene's germline CDR1 is MDHEN and CDR2 SYDVKM. Trimming took 5 bases from V and 2 from J; bases not matched to a gene: 22. CDR3 DNA sequence: TGTGCCAGCAGTACCGGGACAGCGAATATGGGACTAGCAGCCGCCTACGAGCAGTACTTC. It specifies CASSTGTANMGLAAAYEQYF.

J is TRBJ2-1 and V is TRBV5-5, with TRBD2 identical over 12 bases. J lost 10 bases, V lost 0 bases, and 8 bases had no gene match. Germline CDR1 reads SGHKS; CDR2 reads YYEKEE (reference sequence). The CDR3 runs 16 residues. The CDR3 spells CASSLELAGGPVEQFF. The CDR3 coding sequence is TGTGCCAGCAGCTTGGAACTAGCGGGAGGACCAGTGGAGCAGTTCTTC.

This clone appeared a single time. This sequence joins TRBV28 and TRBJ2-5; D is ambiguous. V dropped 6 bases and J dropped 3 bases, with 8 bases sitting between them. The CDR3 is 12 amino acids. In germline, CDR1 is MDHEN, CDR2 SYDVKM. The CDR3 spells CASSTVEETQYF. CDR3 DNA: TGTGCCAGCAGCACTGTTGAAGAGACCCAGTACTTC.

V usage is TRBV27 and J usage is TRBJ2-1; a weak D match, TRBD2 (6 bases). Germline V CDR1 and CDR2: MNHEY, SMNVEV (reference sequence). The CDR3 is 13 amino acids. Trimming stripped 6 bases from V and 6 bases from J, with 12 bases between. CDR3 protein: CASRPSSGNEQFF. As DNA, the CDR3 is TGTGCCAGCAGGCCAAGTAGCGGCAATGAGCAGTTCTTC.

The J gene is TRBJ2-1, the V gene TRBV7-9, with 7 nucleotides matching TRBD2. The CDR3 covers 12 residues. Germline V gene sequence: CDR1 SEHNR, CDR2 FQNEAQ (reference sequence). With V trimmed by 4 bases and J by 10 bases, 4 bases remained unmatched. Written as DNA, the CDR3 is TGTGCCAGCAGCTGGACTAGTCGAGAGCAGTTCTTC. Its protein is CASSWTSREQFF.